In this sample, the clone carrying this T cell receptor beta chain turned up a few times. What it recognizes is unknown. This specimen comes from a study of identical twins. Study results and caveats: Because invariant MAIT and iNKT cells could be present, zero-insertion analyses could be partly confounded.

Using its own MiXCR run on the 5' RACE reads, TCRdb lists one record per CDR3 protein. The top ten hold 1.5% to 2% of the sample, which has about 690,000 distinct CDR3 sequences, 5.5% to 6.5% seen once. In every case, the donor was a healthy Caucasian. The sequenced sample was naive T cells sorted from blood. This receptor was taken from a man aged 18 to 29 in good health.

The DNA of the CDR3 is TGCAGCGCCCAAGGGGGTACTATTGAGCAGTTCTTC. Translated: CSAQGGTIEQFF. This chain connects TRBV29-1 to TRBJ2-1; perhaps TRBD1 as D (6 bases). Germline lookup yields CDR1 SQVTM and CDR2 ANQGSEA. Between the trimmed V and J ends, which lost 7 bases and 9 bases, there was a span of 16 bases. The CDR3 has 12 amino acids.